This record looks at one T cell receptor (beta chain) sequence and its context. Its antigen is not known. This specimen belongs to a study of CD4 T cells in relation to SARS-CoV-2 and coronaviruses. Overall study: After around 10 days of antigen culture, PBMC TCR beta CDR3s were sequenced.

Per the germline V gene, CDR1 is MGHRA and CDR2 is YSYEKL. The junction had 7 bases not matched to a gene; V was cut back by 0 bases and J by 7 bases. The CDR3 has 17 amino acids. The table came from immunoSEQ multiplex PCR; TCRdb's copy has only in-frame clones and leaves some out. The data show 43,000 or so clones, with roughly four fifths seen just once and 1.4% held by the top ten. Study results and limitations: Crossreactivity was assessed only for spike protein, not other viral proteins. Monoreactive clones expanded significantly more to SARS-CoV-2 than crossreactive clones did.

This chain links TRBV4-1 with TRBJ2-3; 13 nucleotides match TRBD2. This receptor was obtained from an adult with COVID-19. The sample taken for sequencing was naive CD4+ T cells from PBMCs, cultured in vitro. Subset: naive CD4+ T cells isolated by negative enrichment. This CDR3 is CASSQEPRTSGSHTQYF. The DNA for the CDR3 is TGCGCCAGCAGCCAAGAACCCCGGACTAGCGGGAGTCATACGCAGTATTTT.